This TCR beta chain was identified in a study of T cell responses to AZD1222 COVID-19 vaccine. The protocol was immunoSEQ multiplex PCR, while the TCRdb copy is restricted to in-frame clones and leaves out a portion. The table has some 110,000 clones, roughly 90% seen once. Study conclusions and caveats: Clonal diversity may have been underestimated, and the donors were mostly white British, with more females than males. Among spike-specific TCRs, nearly half reportedly target unmutated variant regions.

This CDR3 spans 14 amino acids. The V and J ends lost 5 bases and 2 bases, in that order; junction bases with no gene match: 6. Germline CDR1 is SGHVS and CDR2 is FNYEAQ. To note about this clone: Its antigen is still unknown.

Source: peripheral blood, taken on day 0 of AZD1222 vaccination. The rearrangement uses TRBV7-6 and TRBJ2-7; 7 bases are shared with TRBD1. The sequence was obtained from an adult in good health. CDR3 sequence reads: CASSPPGGPYEQYF. For the CDR3, the DNA is TGTGCCAGCAGCCCCCCAGGGGGACCCTACGAGCAGTACTTC. The whole variable domain, remainder taken from reference TRBV7-6 and TRBJ2-7, is GAGVSQSPRYKVTKRGQDVALRCDPISGHVSLYWYRQALGQGPEFLTYFNYEAQQDKSGLPNDRFSAERPEGSISTLTIQRTEQRDSAMYRCASSPPGGPYEQYFGPGTRLTVT.